These 9 T cell receptor beta chains came from one sample sequenced in a study of T cells in women clearing cervical HPV infection. TCRdb's copy holds only in-frame clones and misses some; the assay was immunoSEQ multiplex PCR. Its table lists 35,000 to 45,000 clones. Material: blood buffy coat. These receptors all stem from a woman between 18 and 70 years old with a cervical HPV16 infection that either progressed to CIN3+ or cleared (not recorded which).

Comment on this clone: The CDR3 end falls 3 residues outside the read, so it is completed with the germline J gene. This chain connects TRBV6-4 to TRBJ2-2; 8 positions agree with TRBD1. V was pared by 4 bases and J by 1 base, with 2 bases of the junction left unmatched. Germline V lookup: CDR1 MRHNA, CDR2 SNTAGT. The CDR3 runs to 15 residues. The CDR3 loop reads CASSATGVNTGELFF. The part of the CDR3 DNA that was read is TGTGCCAGCAGTGCGACAGGGGTGAACACCGGGGAG.

As to this clone: The read terminates 3 residues ahead of where the CDR3 ends, so the germline J gene completes it. The rearrangement uses TRBV7-9 and TRBJ2-5; no reliable D call. The V end was cut by 3 bases, the J end by 4 bases, with 6 bases between. The V gene's germline CDR1 is SEHNR and CDR2 FQNEAQ (reference sequence). This CDR3 spans 12 amino acids. The sequenced part of the CDR3 DNA is TGTGCCAGCAGCTTTGAAGGAGAGACC. Protein product: CASSFEGET. The whole CDR3 region reads CASSFEGETQYF.

On this clone: The CDR3 end is not reached by the read, which stops 3 residues before it; the germline J gene fills it in. V usage is TRBV7-3 and J usage is TRBJ2-3, with 9 nucleotides matching TRBD1. The J segment lost 0 bases and the V segment lost 5 bases, leaving 6 bases of the junction unmatched. Per germline, CDR1 SGHTA and CDR2 FQGTGA. The CDR3 has 16 amino acids. CDR3 bases read: TGTGCCAGCAGCCTGTGGACAGGGGCTAGCACAGATACG. Translating gives CASSLWTGASTDT. The CDR3 in full is CASSLWTGASTDTQYF.

In the case of this clone: From the germline J gene comes the end of the CDR3, since the read stops 3 residues before it. The rearrangement joins TRBV14 to TRBJ2-2; D call uncertain. This CDR3 region has 15 residues. V lost 1 base to trimming and J lost 6 bases, with 12 bases between them. Germline CDR1 SGHDN, CDR2 FVKESK. The sequenced part of the CDR3 DNA is TGTGCCAGCAGCCAAGCTCTGGCAGGAGCCGGGGAG. Its translation: CASSQALAGAGE. The entire CDR3 sequence reads CASSQALAGAGELFF.

Concerning this clone: The read ends 3 residues before the CDR3 terminus; that terminus is restored from the germline J gene. The chain carries TRBV20-1 and TRBJ2-7, with D perhaps matching TRBD2 (5 bases). The CDR3 contains 11 residues. Per germline, CDR1 DFQATT and CDR2 SNEGSKA (reference sequence). V gave up 3 bases and J gave up 6 bases, with 9 bases separating them. CDR3: CSASDRGEQYF. The sequenced part of the CDR3 DNA is TGCAGTGCTAGTGATCGGGGCGAG.

Of note for this clone: The read terminates 3 residues before the CDR3 end, so the remaining end is supplied by the germline J gene. The V gene is TRBV11-2, the J gene TRBJ2-1; maybe TRBD2 (5 bases). V was clipped by 1 base and J by 9 bases, with 16 bases between them. CDR3 length equals 15 residues. The germline gives CDR1 SGHAT, CDR2 FQNNGV. CDR3 DNA (partial): TGTGCCAGCAGCTTAGGCCAAACTAGGGCGGGTGAG. Its protein is CASSLGQTRAGE. The CDR3, in full, reads CASSLGQTRAGEQFF.

To note about this clone: The CDR3 end is not reached by the read, which stops 3 residues before it; the germline J gene fills it in. This chain links TRBV9 with TRBJ2-1, with D maybe TRBD1 (6 bases). This CDR3 has 16 amino acids. Germline V CDR1 and CDR2: SGDLS, YYNGEE. The germline V and J ends were trimmed by 3 bases and 1 base, with 14 bases remaining between them. CDR3 bases read: TGTGCCAGCAGCGGGGGACACGTGGCTTCCTACAATGAG. This encodes CASSGGHVASYNE. The full CDR3 is CASSGGHVASYNEQFF.

Remarks on this clone: Read coverage stops 3 residues before the CDR3 terminus; the germline J gene supplies the remainder. This same CDR3 is encoded by further DNA sequences in the sample. The chain uses TRBV20-1 and TRBJ2-7; 9 nucleotides align to TRBD1. V lost 5 bases, J lost 3 bases, and 5 bases stayed unmatched. In germline, CDR1 is DFQATT, CDR2 SNEGSKA (reference sequence). CDR3 length equals 13 residues. Partial CDR3 DNA: TGCAGTGCTTCCCGGGACAGGGTCTACGAG. Its translation: CSASRDRVYE. The full CDR3 reads CSASRDRVYEQYF.

As regards this clone: The read is 3 residues too short to cover the CDR3 end, so that end is filled in from the germline J gene. The chain links TRBV7-2 to TRBJ2-3; D is tentatively TRBD1 or TRBD2 (5 bases each). This CDR3 comprises 15 residues. Per the germline V gene, CDR1 is SGHTA and CDR2 is FQGNSA. The CDR3 region is CASSRRENSNQPQYF. The CDR3 DNA, read in part, is TGTGCCAGCAGCCGCAGGGAGAATAGCAATCAGCCG.